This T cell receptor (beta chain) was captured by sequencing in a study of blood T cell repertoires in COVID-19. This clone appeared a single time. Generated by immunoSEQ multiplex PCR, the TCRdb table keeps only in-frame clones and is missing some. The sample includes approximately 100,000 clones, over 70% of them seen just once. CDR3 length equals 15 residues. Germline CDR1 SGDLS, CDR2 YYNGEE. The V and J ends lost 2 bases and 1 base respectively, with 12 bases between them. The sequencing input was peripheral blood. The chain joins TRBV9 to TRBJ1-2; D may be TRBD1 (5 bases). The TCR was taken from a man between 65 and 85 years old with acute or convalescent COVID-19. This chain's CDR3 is CASSVVGEGNYGYTF. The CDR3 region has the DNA TGTGCCAGCAGCGTGGTAGGGGAGGGTAACTATGGCTACACCTTC.